This TCR beta chain was found in a study of T-cell memory formation after mild COVID-19. Whole-study context: TCR clusters were mostly donor specific. Findings and limits, study-wide: Largely, contracting CD4+ clones fell within CM and EM, and contracting CD8+ clones within EMRA. Clones that got smaller from day 15 to 85 had even CD4/CD8, while clones growing later tipped toward CD4+.

Germline V gene data show CDR1 as SGHRS and CDR2 as YFSETQ. V lost 2 bases to trimming and J lost 1 base; unmatched junction nucleotides: 1. The CDR3 spans 15 residues. Sample barcodes and UMIs were carried by the TCR alpha and TCR beta cDNA libraries that 5'RACE generated with constant-segment primers. Using its own MiXCR run on the 5' RACE reads, TCRdb lists one record per CDR3 protein. The sample includes roughly 580,000 distinct CDR3 sequences, about a sixth of them seen just once. This clonotype was counted only a few times. Its target is unknown. The TCR was taken from an adult woman who had mild COVID-19 (a few samples of this study predate the infection). Cell type and time point are not known. The chain combines TRBV5-1 with TRBJ2-7; TRBD2 aligns across 12 bases. Source material: PBMCs or a T cell subset sorted from them (not recorded which). CDR3: CASSLTSGGSYEQYF. The CDR3 DNA follows: TGCGCCAGCAGCTTAACTAGCGGGGGGTCCTACGAGCAGTACTTC.